This TCR beta chain was documented in a study of blood T cell repertoires in COVID-19. Looking at the study overall: The analysed material was cDNA or gDNA that came from T cells, B-cell-depleted T cells, or PBMCs.

Per the original data handling: Reference gene primer amplification yielded estimated nucleated cell counts. Some clones are missing from TCRdb's copy, which holds only in-frame ones; the method was immunoSEQ multiplex PCR. V and J calls and clone size are given by that table; D and trimming were obtained from the DNA. The table has some 30,000 clones, approximately 85% seen once. The CDR3 length is 15 residues. V was clipped by 4 bases and J by 4 bases; unmatched bases: 7. Germline lookup yields CDR1 SGDLS and CDR2 YYNGEE. Sequences were obtained from peripheral blood. The V gene is TRBV9, the J gene TRBJ2-2, with TRBD1 identical over 7 bases. This TCR was recovered from a woman aged 80 or over with COVID-19, enrolled during active disease. This CDR3 reads CASSPGQRLTGELFF. DNA of the CDR3: TGTGCCAGCAGCCCGGGACAGAGACTCACCGGGGAGCTGTTTTTT. The variable domain in full, with the rest retrieved from reference TRBV9 and TRBJ2-2, is DSGVTQTPKHLITATGQRVTLRCSPRSGDLSVYWYQQSLDQGLQFLIQYYNGEERAKGNILERFSAQQFPDLHSELNLSSLELGDSALYFCASSPGQRLTGELFFGEGSRLTVL.